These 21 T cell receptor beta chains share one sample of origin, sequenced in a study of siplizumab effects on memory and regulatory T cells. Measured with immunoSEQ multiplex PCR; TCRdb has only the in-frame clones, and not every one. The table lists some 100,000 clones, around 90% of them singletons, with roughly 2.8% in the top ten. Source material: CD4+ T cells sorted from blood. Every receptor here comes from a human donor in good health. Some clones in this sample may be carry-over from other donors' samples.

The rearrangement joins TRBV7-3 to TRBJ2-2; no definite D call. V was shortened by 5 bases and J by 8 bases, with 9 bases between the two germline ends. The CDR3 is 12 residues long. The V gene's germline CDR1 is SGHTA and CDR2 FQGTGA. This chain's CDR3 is CASSTPMGELFF. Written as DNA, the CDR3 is TGTGCCAGCAGCACACCAATGGGGGAGCTGTTTTTT.

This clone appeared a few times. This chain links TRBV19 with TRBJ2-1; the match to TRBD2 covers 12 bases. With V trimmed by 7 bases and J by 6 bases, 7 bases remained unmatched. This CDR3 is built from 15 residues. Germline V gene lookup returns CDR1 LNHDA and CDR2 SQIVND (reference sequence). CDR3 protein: CASTRLAGATNEQFF. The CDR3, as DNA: TGTGCCAGTACCAGACTAGCGGGAGCCACCAATGAGCAGTTCTTC. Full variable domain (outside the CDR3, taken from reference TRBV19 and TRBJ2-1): DGGITQSPKYLFRKEGQNVTLSCEQNLNHDAMYWYRQDPGQGLRLIYYSQIVNDFQKGDIAEGYSVSREKKESFPLTVTSAQKNPTAFYLCASTRLAGATNEQFFGPGTRLTVL.

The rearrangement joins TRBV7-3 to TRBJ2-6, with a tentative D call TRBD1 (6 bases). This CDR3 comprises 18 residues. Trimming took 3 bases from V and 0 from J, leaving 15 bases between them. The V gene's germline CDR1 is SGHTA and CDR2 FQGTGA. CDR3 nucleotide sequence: TGTGCCAGCAGCTTCATATCAGGCAGGGGCTCTGGGGCCAACGTCCTGACTTTC. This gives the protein CASSFISGRGSGANVLTF.

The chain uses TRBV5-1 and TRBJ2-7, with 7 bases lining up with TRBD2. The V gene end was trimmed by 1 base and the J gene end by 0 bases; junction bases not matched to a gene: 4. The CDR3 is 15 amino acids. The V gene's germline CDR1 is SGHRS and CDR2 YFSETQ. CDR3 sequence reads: CASSLLGGSSYEQYF. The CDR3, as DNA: TGCGCCAGCAGCTTGCTAGGCGGGAGCTCCTACGAGCAGTACTTC.

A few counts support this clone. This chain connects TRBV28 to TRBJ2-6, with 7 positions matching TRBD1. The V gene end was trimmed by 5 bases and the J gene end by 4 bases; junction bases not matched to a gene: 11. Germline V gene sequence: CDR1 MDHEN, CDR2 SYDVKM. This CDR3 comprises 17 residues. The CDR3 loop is CASSPWPDRAGANVLTF. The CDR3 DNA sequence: TGTGCCAGCAGTCCTTGGCCAGACAGGGCCGGGGCCAACGTCCTGACTTTC.

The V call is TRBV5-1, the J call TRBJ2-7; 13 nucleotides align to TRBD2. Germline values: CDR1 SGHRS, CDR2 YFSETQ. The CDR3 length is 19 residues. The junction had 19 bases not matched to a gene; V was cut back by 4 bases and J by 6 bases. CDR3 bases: TGCGCCAGCAGCCAGCAGCTGCCCGGGACTAGCGGGATTCTTGCCGAGCAGTACTTC. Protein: CASSQQLPGTSGILAEQYF.

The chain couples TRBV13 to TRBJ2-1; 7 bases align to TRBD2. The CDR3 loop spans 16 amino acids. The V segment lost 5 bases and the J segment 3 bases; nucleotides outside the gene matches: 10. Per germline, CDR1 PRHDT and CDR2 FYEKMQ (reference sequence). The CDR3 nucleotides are TGTGCCAGCAGCCCCGGGGCTAGCGGATACTACAATGAGCAGTTCTTC. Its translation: CASSPGASGYYNEQFF. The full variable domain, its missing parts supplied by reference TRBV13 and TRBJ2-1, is AAGVIQSPRHLIKEKRETATLKCYPIPRHDTVYWYQQGPGQDPQFLISFYEKMQSDKGSIPDRFSAQQFSDYHSELNMSSLELGDSALYFCASSPGASGYYNEQFFGPGTRLTVL.

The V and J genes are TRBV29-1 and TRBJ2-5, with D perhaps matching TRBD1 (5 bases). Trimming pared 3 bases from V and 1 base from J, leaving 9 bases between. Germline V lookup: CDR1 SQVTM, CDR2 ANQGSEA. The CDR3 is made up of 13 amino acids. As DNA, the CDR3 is TGCAGCGTTGATCGACAGTCCCAAGAGACCCAGTACTTC. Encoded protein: CSVDRQSQETQYF.

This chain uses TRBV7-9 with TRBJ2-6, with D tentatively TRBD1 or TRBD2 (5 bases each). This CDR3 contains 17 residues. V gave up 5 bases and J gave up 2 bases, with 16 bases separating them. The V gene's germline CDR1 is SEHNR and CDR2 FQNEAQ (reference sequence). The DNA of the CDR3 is TGTGCCAGCAGCGCCGGGACGGGATTCACTGGGGCCAACGTCCTGACTTTC. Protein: CASSAGTGFTGANVLTF.

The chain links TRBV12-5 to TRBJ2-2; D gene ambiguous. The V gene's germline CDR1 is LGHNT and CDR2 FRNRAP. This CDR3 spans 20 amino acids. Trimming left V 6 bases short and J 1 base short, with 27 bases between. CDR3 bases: TGTGCTAGTGGCAATTCTTATACTCGTACCAGAAACCAGAACACCGGGGAGCTGTTTTTT. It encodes CASGNSYTRTRNQNTGELFF.

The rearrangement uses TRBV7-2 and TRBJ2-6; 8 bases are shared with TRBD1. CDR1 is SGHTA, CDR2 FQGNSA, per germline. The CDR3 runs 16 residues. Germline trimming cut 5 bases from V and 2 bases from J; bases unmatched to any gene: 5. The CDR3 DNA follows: TGTGCCAGCAGCAAGGACAGGGTCGCTGGGGCCAACGTCCTGACTTTC. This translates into CASSKDRVAGANVLTF.

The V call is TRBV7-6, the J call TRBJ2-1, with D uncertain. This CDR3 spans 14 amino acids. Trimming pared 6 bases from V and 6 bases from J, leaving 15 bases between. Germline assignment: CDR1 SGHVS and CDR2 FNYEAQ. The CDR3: CASSLSSKVNEQFF. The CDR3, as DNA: TGTGCCAGCAGTTTGAGCAGTAAGGTCAATGAGCAGTTCTTC.

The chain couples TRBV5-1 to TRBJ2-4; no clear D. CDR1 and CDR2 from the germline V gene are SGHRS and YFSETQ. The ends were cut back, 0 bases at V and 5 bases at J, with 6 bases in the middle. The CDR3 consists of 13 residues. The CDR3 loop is CASSLASENIQYF. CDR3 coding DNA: TGCGCCAGCAGCTTGGCGTCGGAAAACATTCAGTACTTC.

The CDR3: CASVESSGRATDTQYF. Here the CDR3 DNA reads TGCGCCAGCGTGGAGAGTAGCGGGAGAGCCACAGATACGCAGTATTTT. The rearrangement uses TRBV5-1 and TRBJ2-3, with 9 bases identical to TRBD2. CDR1 SGHRS and CDR2 YFSETQ come from the germline V gene. The CDR3 is 16 residues long. The V segment lost 7 bases and the J segment 2 bases; nucleotides outside the gene matches: 11.

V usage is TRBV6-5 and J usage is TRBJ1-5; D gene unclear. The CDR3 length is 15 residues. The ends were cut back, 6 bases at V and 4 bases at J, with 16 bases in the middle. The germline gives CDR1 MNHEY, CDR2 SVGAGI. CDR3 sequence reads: CASRRDGGLNQPQHF. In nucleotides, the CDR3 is TGTGCCAGCAGAAGAGACGGAGGATTAAATCAGCCCCAGCATTTT.

The CDR3 DNA reads as TGTGCCAGCAGTCCGGGCCTAAACCGGGCAGATACGCAGTATTTT. Protein product: CASSPGLNRADTQYF. The chain couples TRBV27 to TRBJ2-3; D is undetermined. Trimming removed 5 bases from V and 4 bases from J, with 16 bases in between. CDR3 size: 15 residues. CDR1 and CDR2 (germline): MNHEY, SMNVEV (reference sequence).

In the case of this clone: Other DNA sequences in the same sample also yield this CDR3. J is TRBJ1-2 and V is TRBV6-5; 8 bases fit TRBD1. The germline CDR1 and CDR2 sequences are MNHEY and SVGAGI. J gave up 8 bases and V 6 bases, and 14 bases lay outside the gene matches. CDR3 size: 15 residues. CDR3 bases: TGTGCCAGCAGGCAACCCGGGACAGGTCTCGGCGGCTACACCTTC. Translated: CASRQPGTGLGGYTF.

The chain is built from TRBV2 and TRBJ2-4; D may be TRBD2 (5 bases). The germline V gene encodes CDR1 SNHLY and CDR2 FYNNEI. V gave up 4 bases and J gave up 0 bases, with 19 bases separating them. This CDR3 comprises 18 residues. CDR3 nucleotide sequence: TGTGCCAGCAGTGGTTGGGGAGAGGCAGAACTAGCCAAAAACATTCAGTACTTC. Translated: CASSGWGEAELAKNIQYF.

In DNA form, the CDR3 reads TGTGCCAGCAGCGTAGTAGCGGGAGCACCCTACGAGCAGTACTTC. Its translation: CASSVVAGAPYEQYF. The chain has TRBV9 and TRBJ2-7; 9 nucleotides line up with TRBD2. The CDR3 runs 15 residues. Trimming removed 0 bases from V and 2 bases from J; junction bases left unmatched: 3. Germline CDR1 reads SGDLS; CDR2 reads YYNGEE.

CDR3 sequence reads: CASSLDLAGLHEQYF. CDR3 in DNA: TGTGCCAGCAGCTTAGATCTAGCGGGACTCCACGAGCAGTACTTC. The V and J genes are TRBV7-9 and TRBJ2-7; 9 nucleotides align to TRBD2. This CDR3 has 15 residues. Germline V gives CDR1 SEHNR, CDR2 FQNEAQ (reference sequence). Trimming cost V 1 base and J 5 bases; bases outside gene matches: 6.

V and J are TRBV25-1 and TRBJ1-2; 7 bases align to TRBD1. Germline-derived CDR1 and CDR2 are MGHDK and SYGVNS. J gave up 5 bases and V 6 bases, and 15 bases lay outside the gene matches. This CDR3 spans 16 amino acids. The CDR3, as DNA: TGTGCCAGCAGCGCCGTCATTGAGGGGGCAAGTTATGGCTACACCTTC. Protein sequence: CASSAVIEGASYGYTF.